This T cell receptor (beta chain) was found in a study of vaccination and CD4 T cells after COVID-19. The CDR3 has 14 amino acids. The germline V gene encodes CDR1 SGHTA and CDR2 FQGTGA. This clonotype appeared a single time. Antigen specificity is unknown. One end of the junction does not line up with germline, which may come from a read error. Sequencing of cultured CD4+ T cell DNA used the Oncomine TCR Beta short-read assay. It was cultured CD4+ T cells from which genomic DNA was extracted. TCRdb independently ran MiXCR on the PCR reads; one entry per CDR3 protein. In the table there are about 22,000 distinct CDR3 sequences, approximately 32% of which are singletons. Documented time point: late sampling 161 to 241 days after vaccination in three convalescent patients. Sample treatment: roughly 11-day PBMC culture with coronavirus spike peptide pools or control peptides (ViraFEST assay). TCRs were sequenced by ViraFEST after antigen-specific T cells had been expanded with peptide pools.

This clonotype was obtained from a human donor who had recovered from COVID-19. The sequencing here drew on CD4+ T cells from blood, cultured in vitro, taken about 7 months after SARS-CoV-2 vaccination. The gene calls are TRBV7-3 and TRBJ2-1; tentative D call: TRBD2 (6 bases). CDR3: CASGQDYSYNEQFF. The CDR3 region has the DNA TGCGCCAGCGGGCAGGATTACTCCTACAATGAGCAGTTCTTC.